Included here is one T cell receptor (beta chain) sequence, with context. Its target is not known. The data are from a study of cytomegalovirus exposure and HLA in healthy donors. Across the whole study: The 130 or so validation repertoires were reported in a later analysis to have been generated on the same platform as the approximately 700 first-cohort repertoires. Study-level findings and limits: In vitro confirmation showed three CMV-associated chains to be CMV antigen specific.

Trimming took 4 bases from V and 7 from J, leaving 23 bases between them. Looked up from germline, CDR1 is SGHNT and CDR2 is YYREEE (reference sequence). The CDR3 is made up of 16 amino acids. The method was immunoSEQ multiplex PCR; TCRdb's version includes in-frame clones alone and lacks a portion of them. Found here are approximately 140,000 clones, around 86% of them singletons; the top ten hold approximately 8.7%. Sequenced sample: PBMCs. V is TRBV5-4 and J is TRBJ1-2; D is possibly TRBD1 (6 bases). This receptor was identified in a man younger than 35 in good health and CMV-seropositive. The CDR3 bases are TGTGCCAGCAGCCAGGACAGCGCTGTTCGGGGTTTTGGCTACACCTTC. Its protein is CASSQDSAVRGFGYTF.